Sequencing of this T cell receptor beta chain was carried out in a study of T cell repertoires in cytomegalovirus infection. In the study overall: Evidence of both CMV infection and a matching HLA type came from public TCR beta signatures.

CDR3 size: 13 residues. Germline V gene data show CDR1 as SQVTM and CDR2 as ANQGSEA. V gave up 3 bases and J gave up 10 bases, with 16 bases separating them. One entry per CDR3 protein, called by TCRdb with MiXCR from the reads. The sample holds about 360,000 distinct CDR3 sequences; over 15% are singletons and the top ten take around 9.3%. This clonotype was recorded once. Its antigen is unknown. Regarding the study as a whole: CMV carriers with the relevant HLA were identified by cumulative public TCR beta family frequency.

This receptor was identified in a human donor in good health (CMV status not recorded). Some clones in this sample may be carry-over from other donors' samples. Specimen: PBMCs. V usage is TRBV29-1 and J usage is TRBJ2-1; TRBD1 is a possible D gene (6 bases). The CDR3 reads CSVETLSRGEQFF. For the CDR3, the DNA is TGCAGCGTTGAGACCCTTTCCAGGGGCGAGCAGTTCTTC.